This TCR beta chain was retrieved from a study of blood T cell repertoires in COVID-19. Study-level background: The study drew acute and convalescent COVID-19 samples from the United States, Italy and Spain.

Germline V CDR1 and CDR2: SGHNT, YYREEE (reference sequence). V lost 1 base and J 1 base, leaving 11 bases between the germline ends. The CDR3 length is 15 residues. Authors' analysis steps: For nucleated cells, counts were estimated from reference gene primer amplification. Data came from immunoSEQ multiplex PCR; TCRdb stores just in-frame clones and leaves some out. V and J calls and clone size come straight from that table; D and trimming were deduced from the DNA. The sample lists about 200,000 clones; 70% to 90% were seen once. Seattle cases were enrolled at active infection and followed longitudinally.

This sequence originates from a woman between 70 and 85 years old with COVID-19, enrolled during active disease. The chain recombines TRBV5-4 with TRBJ1-2; D perhaps matches TRBD1 (6 bases). The sequencing input was peripheral blood. CDR3 amino acids: CASSLLGQFNYGYTF. Here the CDR3 DNA reads TGTGCCAGCAGCTTGCTTGGACAGTTTAACTATGGCTACACCTTC.